One T cell receptor beta chain is described in this entry. Antigen unknown. These data originate in a study of shared clonotypes between healthy human individuals. TCRdb keeps only in-frame clones here, not all; method: immunoSEQ multiplex PCR. The table records 2 million to 2.5 million clones, 95% of them present only once. The CDR3 has 17 residues. The germline V and J ends were trimmed by 0 bases and 6 bases, with 22 bases remaining between them. The germline V gene encodes CDR1 SGHDT and CDR2 YYEEEE. Study findings and constraints: Four donors had around 5.5% of their naive CD4 clonotypes in common.

Material for sequencing was naive CD4+ T cells sorted from blood. As to subset: CD45RA+ positively selected. This receptor was identified in a man between 18 and 35 years old in good health. J is TRBJ2-7 and V is TRBV5-6, with TRBD1 as a possible D gene (6 bases). In DNA, the CDR3 is TGTGCCAGCAGCTTGGCGGCTCCCGGGACACGGGCTGGCGAGCAGTACTTC. Protein product: CASSLAAPGTRAGEQYF.